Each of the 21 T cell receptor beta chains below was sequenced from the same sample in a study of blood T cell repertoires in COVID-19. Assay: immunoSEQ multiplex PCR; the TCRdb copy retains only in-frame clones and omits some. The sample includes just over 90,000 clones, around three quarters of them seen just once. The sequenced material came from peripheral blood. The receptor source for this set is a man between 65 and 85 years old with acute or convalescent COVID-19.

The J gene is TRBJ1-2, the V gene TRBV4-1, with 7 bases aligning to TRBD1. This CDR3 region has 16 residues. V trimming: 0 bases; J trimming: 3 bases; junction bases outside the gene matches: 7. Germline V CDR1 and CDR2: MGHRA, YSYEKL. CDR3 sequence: CASSQERRDSYYGYTF. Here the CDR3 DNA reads TGCGCCAGCAGCCAAGAACGACGGGACAGTTACTATGGCTACACCTTC.

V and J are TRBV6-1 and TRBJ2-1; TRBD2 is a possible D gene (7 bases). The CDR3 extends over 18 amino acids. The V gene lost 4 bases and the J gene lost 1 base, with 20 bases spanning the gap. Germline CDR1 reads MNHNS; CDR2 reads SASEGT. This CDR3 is CASSAGGGAKRSYNEQFF. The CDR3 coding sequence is TGTGCCAGCAGTGCAGGCGGGGGCGCGAAAAGATCCTACAATGAGCAGTTCTTC.

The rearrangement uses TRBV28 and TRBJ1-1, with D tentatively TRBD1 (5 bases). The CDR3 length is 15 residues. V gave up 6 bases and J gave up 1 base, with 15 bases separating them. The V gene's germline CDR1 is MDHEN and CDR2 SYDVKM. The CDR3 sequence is CASSETALSNTEAFF. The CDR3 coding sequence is TGTGCCAGCAGCGAGACAGCTCTCTCGAACACTGAAGCTTTCTTT.

CDR3 region: CASRLGQGAQNTEAFF. DNA of the CDR3: TGTGCCAGCAGACTGGGACAGGGGGCGCAAAACACTGAAGCTTTCTTT. V is TRBV6-6 and J is TRBJ1-1, with TRBD1 identical over 12 bases. The J segment lost 2 bases and the V segment lost 6 bases, leaving 7 bases of the junction unmatched. CDR3 length equals 16 residues. CDR1 is MNHNY and CDR2 is SVGAGI in the germline V gene (reference sequence).

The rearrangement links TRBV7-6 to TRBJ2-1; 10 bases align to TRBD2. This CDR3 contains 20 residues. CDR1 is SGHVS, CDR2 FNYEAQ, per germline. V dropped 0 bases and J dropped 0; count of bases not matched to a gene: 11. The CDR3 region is CASSLAPLAGEGGSYNEQFF. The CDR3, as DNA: TGTGCCAGCAGCTTAGCTCCTCTAGCGGGAGAGGGGGGCTCCTACAATGAGCAGTTCTTC.

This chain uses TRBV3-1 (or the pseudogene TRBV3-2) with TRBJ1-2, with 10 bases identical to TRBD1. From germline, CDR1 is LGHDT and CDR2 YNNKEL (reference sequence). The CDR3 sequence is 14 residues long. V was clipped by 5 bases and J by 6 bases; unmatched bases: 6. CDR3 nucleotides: TGTGCCAGCAGCTTTGGACAGGGGGTGAATGGCTACACCTTC. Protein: CASSFGQGVNGYTF.

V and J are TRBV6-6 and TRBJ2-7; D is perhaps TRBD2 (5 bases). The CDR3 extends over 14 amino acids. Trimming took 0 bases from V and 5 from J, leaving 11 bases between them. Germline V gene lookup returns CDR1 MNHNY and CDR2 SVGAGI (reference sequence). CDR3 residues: CASSYSGELNEQYF. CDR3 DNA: TGTGCCAGCAGTTACTCCGGGGAATTGAACGAGCAGTACTTC.

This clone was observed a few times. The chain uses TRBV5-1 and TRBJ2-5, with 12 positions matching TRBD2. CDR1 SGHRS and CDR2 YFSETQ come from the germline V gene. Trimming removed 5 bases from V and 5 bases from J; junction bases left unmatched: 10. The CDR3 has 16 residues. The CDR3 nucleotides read TGCGCCAGCAGAGGAGGACTAGCGGGGAAATGGGAGACCCAGTACTTC. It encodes CASRGGLAGKWETQYF.

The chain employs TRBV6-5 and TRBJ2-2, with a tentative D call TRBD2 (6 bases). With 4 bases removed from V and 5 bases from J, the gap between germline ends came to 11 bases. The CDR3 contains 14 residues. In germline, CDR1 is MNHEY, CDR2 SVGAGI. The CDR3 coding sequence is TGTGCCAGCAGTTGGAGCGGGTGGACCGGGGAGCTGTTTTTT. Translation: CASSWSGWTGELFF.

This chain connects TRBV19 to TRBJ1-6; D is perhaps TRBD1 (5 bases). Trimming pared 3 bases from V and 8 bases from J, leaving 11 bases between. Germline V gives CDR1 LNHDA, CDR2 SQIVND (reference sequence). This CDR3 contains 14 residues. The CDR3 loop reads CASSIRLRDSPLHF. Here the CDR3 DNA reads TGTGCCAGTAGTATTCGGCTCAGGGATTCACCCCTCCACTTT.

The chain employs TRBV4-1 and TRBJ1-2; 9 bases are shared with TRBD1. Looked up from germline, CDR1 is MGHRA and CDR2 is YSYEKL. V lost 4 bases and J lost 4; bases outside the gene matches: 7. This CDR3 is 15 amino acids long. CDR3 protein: CASSLKQQGAYGYTF. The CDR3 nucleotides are TGCGCCAGCAGCCTAAAACAACAGGGGGCCTATGGCTACACCTTC.

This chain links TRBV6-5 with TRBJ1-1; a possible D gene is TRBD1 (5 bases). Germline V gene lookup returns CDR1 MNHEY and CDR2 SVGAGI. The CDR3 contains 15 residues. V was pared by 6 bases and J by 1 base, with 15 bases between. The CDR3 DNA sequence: TGTGCCAGCAGCTCCTTTGGGGCCGGGAACACTGAAGCTTTCTTT. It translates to CASSSFGAGNTEAFF.

CDR3 DNA sequence: TGTGCCTGGAGTGTATTCTCTAGCGGGGGGGCAGGAGATACGCAGTATTTT. It specifies CAWSVFSSGGAGDTQYF. The rearrangement uses TRBV30 and TRBJ2-3, with TRBD2 matching 12 bases. V lost 0 bases to trimming and J lost 5 bases; unmatched junction nucleotides: 9. Germline V CDR1 and CDR2: GTSNPN, SVGIG (reference sequence). The CDR3 sequence is 17 residues long.

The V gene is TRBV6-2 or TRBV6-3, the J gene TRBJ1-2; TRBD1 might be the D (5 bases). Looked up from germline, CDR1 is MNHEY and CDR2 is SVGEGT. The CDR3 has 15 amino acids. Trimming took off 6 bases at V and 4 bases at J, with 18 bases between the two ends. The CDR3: CASSRTLGGAYGYTF. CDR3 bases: TGTGCCAGCAGCCGAACCCTTGGCGGGGCCTATGGCTACACCTTC.

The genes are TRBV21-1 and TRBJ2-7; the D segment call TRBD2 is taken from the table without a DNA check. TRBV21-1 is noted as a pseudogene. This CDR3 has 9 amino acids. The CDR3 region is CASSKACGV. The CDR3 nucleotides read TGTGCCAGCAGCAAAGCATGCGGCGTC.

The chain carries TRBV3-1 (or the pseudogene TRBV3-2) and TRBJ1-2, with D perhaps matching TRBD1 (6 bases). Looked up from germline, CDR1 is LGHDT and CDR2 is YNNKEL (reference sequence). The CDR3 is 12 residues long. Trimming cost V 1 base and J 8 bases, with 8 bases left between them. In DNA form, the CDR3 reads TGTGCCAGCAGCCAAGTAGGGGGAGGCTACACCTTC. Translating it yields CASSQVGGGYTF.

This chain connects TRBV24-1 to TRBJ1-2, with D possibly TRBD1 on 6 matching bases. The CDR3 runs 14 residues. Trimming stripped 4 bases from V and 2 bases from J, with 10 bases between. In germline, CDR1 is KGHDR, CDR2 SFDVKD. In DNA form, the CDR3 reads TGTGCCACCAGTGACACAGGGCCCAACTATGGCTACACCTTC. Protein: CATSDTGPNYGYTF.

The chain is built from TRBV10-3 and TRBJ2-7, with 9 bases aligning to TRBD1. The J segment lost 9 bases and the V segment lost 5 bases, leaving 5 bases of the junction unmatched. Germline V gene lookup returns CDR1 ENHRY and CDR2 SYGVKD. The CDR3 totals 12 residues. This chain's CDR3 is CAISSGQGWQYV. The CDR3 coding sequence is TGTGCCATCAGTTCGGGACAGGGATGGCAGTACGTC.

The CDR3 reads CASSLAGREAFF. The CDR3 bases are TGTGCCAGCAGTTTAGCCGGGAGGGAAGCTTTCTTT. The chain joins TRBV28 to TRBJ1-1; no clear D. Between the trimmed V and J ends, which lost 2 bases and 8 bases, there was a span of 9 bases. This CDR3 has 12 residues. Germline V gene data show CDR1 as MDHEN and CDR2 as SYDVKM.

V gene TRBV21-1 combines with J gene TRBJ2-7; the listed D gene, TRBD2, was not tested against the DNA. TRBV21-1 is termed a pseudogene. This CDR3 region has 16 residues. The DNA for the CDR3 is TGTGCCAGCAGCACCCGGGATCTTGGGTCCTCCTACGAGCAGTACGTC. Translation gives CASSTRDLGSSYEQYV.

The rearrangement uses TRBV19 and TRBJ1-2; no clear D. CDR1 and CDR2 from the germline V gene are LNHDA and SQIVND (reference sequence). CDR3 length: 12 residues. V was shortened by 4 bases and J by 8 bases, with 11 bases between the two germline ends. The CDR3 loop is CASSRGLRGYTF. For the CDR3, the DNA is TGTGCCAGTAGTAGAGGGCTGCGGGGCTACACCTTC.